The clone carrying this T cell receptor (beta chain) was observed a handful of times. The target antigen is unknown. V was clipped by 6 bases and J by 2 bases; unmatched bases: 16. This CDR3 comprises 18 residues. This specimen comes from a study of T-cell reconstitution after alpha-beta-depleted transplantation in children. Points from the study as a whole: Several hundred expanded graft clones reportedly were the source of alpha-beta T cells about two months after transplant. Surviving recipient T cells and thymic progenitors accounted for the high day-60 TCRbeta diversity observed in some patients. T-cell counts and diversity were attributed mostly to newly produced T cells one year after transplant.

Unique molecular identifiers were incorporated during preparation of the TCRbeta library. MiXCR, run by TCRdb on the PCR reads, gives a single entry per CDR3 protein. This sample carries approximately 1,000,000 distinct CDR3 sequences, roughly 31% of them seen once, and the ten largest clones take roughly 27%. This TCR was recovered from a boy under three years old who had a stem cell transplant for SCID, so the T cells may come from the graft donor. The V call is TRBV12-3 or TRBV12-4, the J call TRBJ2-5; the match to TRBD2 covers 9 bases. Sample: PBMCs, mostly from graft donor cells, taken 360 days after TCRalphabeta/CD19-depleted stem cell transplant. The CDR3 reads CASSFSRGGLQVQETQYF. The CDR3 DNA follows: TGTGCCAGCAGCTTCTCGCGGGGGGGCCTACAAGTACAAGAGACCCAGTACTTC.